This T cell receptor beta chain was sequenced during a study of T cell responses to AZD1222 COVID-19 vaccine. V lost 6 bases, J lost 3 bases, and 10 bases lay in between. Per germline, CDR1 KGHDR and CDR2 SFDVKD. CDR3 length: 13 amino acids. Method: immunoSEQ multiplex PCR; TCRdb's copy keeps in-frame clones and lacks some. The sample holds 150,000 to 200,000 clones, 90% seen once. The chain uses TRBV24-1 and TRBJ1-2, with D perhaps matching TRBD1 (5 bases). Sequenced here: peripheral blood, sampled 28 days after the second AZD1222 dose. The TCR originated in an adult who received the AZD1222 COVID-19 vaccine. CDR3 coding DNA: TGTGCCACCAGTCCCGGGACGGACTATGGCTACACCTTC. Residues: CATSPGTDYGYTF.